Listed here is a single T cell receptor beta chain. What antigen it recognizes has not been identified. Qualities for individual bases were not recorded, and no much larger clone is one base off. Each collaborating institution followed its own protocols to collect whole blood in K2EDTA tubes. For TCRbeta analysis, collaborator samples were shipped as frozen whole blood, as isolated PBMCs, or as DNA extracted from either sample type. V has 2 bases trimmed and J has 0 bases trimmed; junction bases matching no gene number 4. The germline V gene supplies CDR1 SGHRS and CDR2 YFSETQ. From cysteine to phenylalanine, the CDR3 is 18 amino acids long. Of all the DNA, just the CDR3 is kept, 54 bases in frame from base 1. These data are taken from a study of blood T cell repertoires in COVID-19 (dated by TCRdb to 2019 to 2021). Broadly, across the study: Samples from collaborators originated in the United States, Italy and Spain and spanned both the acute and convalescent phases of COVID-19. Where available, HLA class I and class II types were taken from metadata supplied by the sample provider and were not determined by assay-based typing. The repertoires were made available in a free public database intended to serve as a resource for research on the immune response to SARS-CoV-2. The samples were drawn from the first 160 participants of the ongoing ImmuneRACE study and from some 1,300 subjects provided by 6 global collaborators. The sample metadata nearly always contained a de-identified subject ID, COVID-19 status, age in years and sex. The prospective study material was composed of cDNA or gDNA derived from T cells, B-cell-depleted T cells, or PBMCs. The dataset comprised deeply sampled blood TCRbeta repertoires from subjects exposed to, actively infected with, or recovered from COVID-19. On the study overall, not on this receptor specifically: The amount of clinical and demographic metadata varied by source and participant and was provided uncurated.

The immunoSEQ Assay, a bias-controlled multiplex PCR, was used to amplify TCRbeta CDR3 regions from genomic DNA. The original pipeline was this. Within the assay, amplification of reference gene primers was used to estimate how many nucleated cells each sample contained. To quantify the absolute abundance of each unique TCRbeta CDR3 rearrangement, sequence reads were collapsed and filtered. For each sample, productive Simpson clonality was calculated as the square root of Simpson's diversity index over productive rearrangements. TCRdb limited this immuneACCESS table to in-frame rearrangements with V and J called. A share of clones is missing; checked studies link under half to unresolved V genes, and the rest is unexplained. V, J and clone size are those of that table, while D and trimming were read from the DNA. The sample table records about 120,000 clones; around 86% of these occur just once. Under 7% of the sample comes from the top ten.

This TCR came from a man older than 75 with active or convalescent COVID-19. The chain links TRBV5-1 with TRBJ2-2; 13 central nucleotides agree with TRBD2. Input material: peripheral blood. The sequenced DNA is TGCGCCAGCAGCTTTGGACTAGCGGGGGTCGCGAACACCGGGGAGCTGTTTTTT. Its coded protein is CASSFGLAGVANTGELFF.